The rows below give T cell receptor beta chains drawn from one sample of a study of blood T cell repertoires in COVID-19. Some clones are missing from TCRdb's copy, which holds only in-frame ones; the method was immunoSEQ multiplex PCR. The sample includes under 300,000 clones, around four fifths of them seen just once. Sample: peripheral blood. The receptors shown here come from a woman aged 45-59 years who had recovered from COVID-19. The CDR3 runs from the conserved cysteine through the conserved F or W. Each record gives: D gene, J gene, clone size, V gene, CDR3 DNA, CDR3 protein. D genes are given only for firm matches. The listing skips clone size in some rows; elsewhere it reads once, few, many or a size class.

>TRBD1|TRBJ1-5|.|TRBV4-2
TGTGCCAGCAGCCAAGGAGACAGGGATGATCAGCCCCAGCATTTT
CASSQGDRDDQPQHF
>TRBD2|TRBJ2-3|few|TRBV27
TGTGCCAGCTCCCGACTAGCGATAAGGAAAACAGATACGCAGTATTTT
CASSRLAIRKTDTQYF
>.|TRBJ1-5|.|TRBV7-2
TGTGCCAGCAGCCCCATGGCTAGAAATCAGCCCCAGCATTTT
CASSPMARNQPQHF
>.|TRBJ2-7|.|TRBV7-2
TGTGCCAGCAGCCCTCAGGGGAGAGGGGAGCAGTACTTC
CASSPQGRGEQYF
>TRBD1|TRBJ2-4|.|TRBV24-1
TGTGCCACCAGGCCGGGACAGGCGAGTGGATCCAAAAACATTCAGTACTTC
CATRPGQASGSKNIQYF
>TRBD1|TRBJ1-4|.|TRBV24-1
TGTGCCACCAGTGCCGAAGACAGGGGAGGAGAAAAACTGTTTTTT
CATSAEDRGGEKLFF
>.|TRBJ1-6|.|TRBV28
TGTGCCAGCAGGTTGCCAGACTCCTATAATTCACCCCTCCACTTT
CASRLPDSYNSPLHF
>TRBD1|TRBJ2-1|.|TRBV28
TGTGCCAGCAGTTCCCCAGGGACAGGGCCAAATGAGCAGTTCTTC
CASSSPGTGPNEQFF
>.|TRBJ2-5|once|TRBV18
TGTGCCAGCTCTCAGGATCTCCAAGAGACCCAGTACTTC
CASSQDLQETQYF
>TRBD2|TRBJ2-3|.|TRBV4-1
TGCGCCAGCAGCCAAGTTGGGACTAGCGGGGGGGCGGGAGATACGCAGTATTTT
CASSQVGTSGGAGDTQYF
>TRBD1|TRBJ2-7|.|TRBV18
TGTGCCAGCTCACCGCGACAGGGGGCCTACGAGCAGTACTTC
CASSPRQGAYEQYF
>.|TRBJ2-7|.|TRBV7-2
TGTGCCAGCAGCTTATTGTTCCTCGAGCAGTACTTC
CASSLLFLEQYF
>TRBD2|TRBJ2-3|once|TRBV4-3
TGCGCCAGCAGCCAAGAAGGGACTAGCGGTTTCACAGATACGCAGTATTTT
CASSQEGTSGFTDTQYF
>TRBD2|TRBJ2-3|.|TRBV4-3
TGCGCCAGCAGCCTAGCGGGAGTGTCTTTAGATACGCAGTATTTT
CASSLAGVSLDTQYF
>.|TRBJ2-7|.|TRBV29-1
TGCAGCGTTGGACATTACGACGAGCAGTACTTC
CSVGHYDEQYF
>.|TRBJ1-3|.|TRBV6-5
TGTGCCAGCAGGGGGGCTTCTGGAAACACCATATATTTT
CASRGASGNTIYF
>.|TRBJ2-7|.|TRBV28
TGTGCCAGCAGTTTCGCGGGTGAGGGAGCCTACGAGCAGTACTTC
CASSFAGEGAYEQYF
>TRBD1|TRBJ1-3|.|TRBV18
TGTGCCAGCTCACCGGGACAGGGGGCTGGAAACACCATATATTTT
CASSPGQGAGNTIYF
>.|TRBJ2-2|.|TRBV18
TGTGCCAGCTCACCACTAAGGGGAGGTTCCACCGGGGAGCTGTTTTTT
CASSPLRGGSTGELFF
>.|TRBJ2-2|.|TRBV19
TGTGCCAGCCAGGGGCGGACGGCCGGGGAGCTGTTTTTT
CASQGRTAGELFF
>.|TRBJ1-1|.|TRBV2
TGTGCCAGCAGTGAGTTGCTGACGGGAGCTTTCTTT
CASSELLTGAFF
>TRBD2|TRBJ2-3|few|TRBV4-2
TGTGCCAGCAGCCAAGATTTCGGGGGGGCCTTAGATACGCAGTATTTT
CASSQDFGGALDTQYF
>TRBD1|TRBJ1-2|.|TRBV27
TGTGCCAGCAGCGGACAGGGGGCAGGTGAAAACTATGGCTACACCTTC
CASSGQGAGENYGYTF
>.|TRBJ2-3|once|TRBV20-1
TGCAGTGCTAGTAAAAGCTACACAGATACGCAGTATTTT
CSASKSYTDTQYF